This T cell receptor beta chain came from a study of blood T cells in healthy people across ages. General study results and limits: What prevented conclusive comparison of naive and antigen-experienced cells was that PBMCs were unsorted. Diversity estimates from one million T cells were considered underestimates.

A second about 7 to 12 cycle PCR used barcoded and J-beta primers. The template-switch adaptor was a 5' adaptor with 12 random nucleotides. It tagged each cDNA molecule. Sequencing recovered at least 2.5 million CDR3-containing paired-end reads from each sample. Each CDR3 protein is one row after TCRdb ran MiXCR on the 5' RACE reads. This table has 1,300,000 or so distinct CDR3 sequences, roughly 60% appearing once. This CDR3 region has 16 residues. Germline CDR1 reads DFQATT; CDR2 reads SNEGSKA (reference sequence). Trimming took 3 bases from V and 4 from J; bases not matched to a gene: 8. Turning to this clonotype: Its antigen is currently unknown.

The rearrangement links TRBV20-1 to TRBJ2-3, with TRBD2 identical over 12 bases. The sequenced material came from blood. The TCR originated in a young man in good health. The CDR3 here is CSASLGLAGFADTQYF. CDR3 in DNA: TGCAGTGCTAGCCTCGGACTAGCGGGATTCGCAGATACGCAGTATTTT.